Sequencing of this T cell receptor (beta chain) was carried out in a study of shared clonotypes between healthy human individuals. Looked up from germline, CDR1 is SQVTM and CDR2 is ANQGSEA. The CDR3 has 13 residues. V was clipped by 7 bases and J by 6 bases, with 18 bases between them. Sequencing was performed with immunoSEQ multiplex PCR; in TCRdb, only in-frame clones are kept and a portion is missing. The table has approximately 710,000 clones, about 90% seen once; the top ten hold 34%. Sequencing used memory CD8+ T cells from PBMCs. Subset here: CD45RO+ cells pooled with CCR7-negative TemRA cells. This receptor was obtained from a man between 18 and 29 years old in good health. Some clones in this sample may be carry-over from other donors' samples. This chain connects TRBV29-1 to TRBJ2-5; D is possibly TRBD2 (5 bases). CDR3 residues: CSALLVGRKTQYF. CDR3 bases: TGCAGCGCCCTACTAGTGGGTAGGAAGACCCAGTACTTC.